This T cell receptor beta chain was obtained from a study of radiation and T cells in renal cell carcinoma. Assay used: immunoSEQ multiplex PCR; TCRdb lists only in-frame clones, some missing. The table lists tens of thousands of clones, approximately 82% of them singletons. Study results and caveats: Without pretreatment biopsies, baseline tumor clonotype presence was undetermined.

V lost 7 bases, J lost 6 bases, and 11 bases stayed unmatched. Per germline, CDR1 SNHLY and CDR2 FYNNEI. The CDR3 totals 14 residues. Noted time point: blood 4 weeks post-SBRT, at nephrectomy. The treatment here: 15 Gy SBRT to primary tumor, nephrectomy 4 weeks later. Serial blood draws occurred at baseline and 2 and 4 weeks post-SBRT. This renal cell carcinoma was of the clear cell type. A word on this clone: Its target is unknown.

The receptor was derived from a woman in her fifties or sixties with renal cell carcinoma. This rearrangement joins TRBV2 to TRBJ1-2; 7 positions agree with TRBD1. The specimen comprised blood, sampled from a patient whose treatment included radiotherapy and nephrectomy. The CDR3 protein is CASTKQGMGDGYTF. The CDR3 DNA follows: TGTGCCAGCACGAAACAGGGGATGGGTGATGGCTACACCTTC.